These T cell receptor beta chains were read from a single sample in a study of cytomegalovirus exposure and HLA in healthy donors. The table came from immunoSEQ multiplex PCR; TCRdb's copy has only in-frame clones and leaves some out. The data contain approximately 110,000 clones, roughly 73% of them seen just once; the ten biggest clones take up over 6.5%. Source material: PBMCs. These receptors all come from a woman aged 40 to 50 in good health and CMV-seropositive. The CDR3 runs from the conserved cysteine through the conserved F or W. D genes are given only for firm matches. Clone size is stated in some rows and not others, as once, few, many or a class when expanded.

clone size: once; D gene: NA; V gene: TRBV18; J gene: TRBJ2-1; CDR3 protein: CASSPPGLAEYNEQFF; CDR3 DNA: TGTGCCAGCTCACCACCGGGTTTAGCGGAGTACAATGAGCAGTTCTTC
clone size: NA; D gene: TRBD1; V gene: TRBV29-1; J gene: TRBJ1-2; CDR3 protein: CSVGEGQGTGGYTF; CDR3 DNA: TGCAGCGTTGGCGAGGGACAGGGGACCGGTGGCTACACCTTC
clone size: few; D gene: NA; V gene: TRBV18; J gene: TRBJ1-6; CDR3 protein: CASSYAVGHDSPLHF; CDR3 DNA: TGTGCCAGCTCCTATGCGGTAGGTCACGATTCACCCCTCCACTTT
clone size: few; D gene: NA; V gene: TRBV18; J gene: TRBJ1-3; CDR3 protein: CASSPPWNRGSSGNTIYF; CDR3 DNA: TGTGCCAGCTCACCACCGTGGAACCGGGGAAGCTCTGGAAACACCATATATTTT
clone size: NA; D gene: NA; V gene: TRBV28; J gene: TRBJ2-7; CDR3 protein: CASSLMPGVRKQYF; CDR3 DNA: TGTGCCAGCAGTTTAATGCCGGGAGTTCGGAAACAGTACTTC
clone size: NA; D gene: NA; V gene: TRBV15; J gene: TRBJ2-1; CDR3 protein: CATSRDSNEQFF; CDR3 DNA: TGTGCCACCAGCAGAGATAGCAATGAGCAGTTCTTC
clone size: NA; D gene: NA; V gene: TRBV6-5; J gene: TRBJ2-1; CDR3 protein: CASSYDWRGGLREQFF; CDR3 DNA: TGTGCCAGCAGTTACGATTGGAGGGGGGGCCTACGCGAGCAGTTCTTC
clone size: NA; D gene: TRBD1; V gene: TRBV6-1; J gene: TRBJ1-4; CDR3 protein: CASSEGQGNEKLFF; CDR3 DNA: TGTGCCAGCAGTGAAGGACAGGGGAATGAAAAACTGTTTTTT
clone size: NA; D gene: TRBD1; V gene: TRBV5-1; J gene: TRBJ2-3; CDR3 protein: CASSPSTGGTSDTQYF; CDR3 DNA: TGCGCCAGCAGCCCATCAACAGGGGGCACGTCAGATACGCAGTATTTT
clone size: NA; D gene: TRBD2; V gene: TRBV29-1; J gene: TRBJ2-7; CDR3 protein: CSIKGTGGFYEQYF; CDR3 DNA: TGCAGCATAAAGGGAACGGGAGGTTTCTACGAGCAGTACTTC